These 19 T cell receptor beta chains were sequenced from one sample in a study of shared clonotypes between healthy human individuals. TCRdb's table, derived via immunoSEQ multiplex PCR, lists solely in-frame clones and lacks some. Here the sample spans about 1.1 million clones, 60% to 80% being singletons. The sequencing sample was made of memory CD4+ T cells from PBMCs. Subset reported: CD45RA-negative fraction. All receptors come from a young man in good health. Some clones in this sample may be carry-over from other donors' samples.

This clone was picked up a small number of times. The V and J genes are TRBV5-1 and TRBJ1-3; D is perhaps TRBD1 (6 bases). V was cut by 4 bases and J by 10 bases, with 18 bases left in between. This CDR3 contains 14 residues. Germline lookup yields CDR1 SGHRS and CDR2 YFSETQ. CDR3 amino acids: CASSQTGPGETIYF. Written as DNA, the CDR3 is TGCGCCAGCAGCCAAACAGGGCCAGGGGAGACCATATATTTT.

DNA for the CDR3: TGCGCCAGCAGCTTGGGCAGTTTTGGCACCGGGGAGCTGTTTTTT. Its translation: CASSLGSFGTGELFF. The V and J genes are TRBV5-1 and TRBJ2-2; D is unresolved. Trimming took 0 bases from V and 4 from J, leaving 10 bases between them. The CDR3 is 15 amino acids. Per germline, CDR1 SGHRS and CDR2 YFSETQ.

The chain combines TRBV28 with TRBJ2-6, with TRBD1 matching 9 bases. Looked up from germline, CDR1 is MDHEN and CDR2 is SYDVKM. CDR3 length: 17 residues. J gave up 0 bases and V 4 bases, and 4 bases lay outside the gene matches. The CDR3 nucleotides are TGTGCCAGCAGTTCCGGGACAGGGCCCTCTGGGGCCAACGTCCTGACTTTC. It yields the protein CASSSGTGPSGANVLTF.

V usage is TRBV5-4 and J usage is TRBJ1-3; TRBD1 matches 9 bases. Germline CDR1 is SGHNT and CDR2 is YYREEE (reference sequence). There are 16 residues in the CDR3. V trimming: 4 bases; J trimming: 4 bases; junction bases outside the gene matches: 9. In nucleotides, the CDR3 is TGTGCCAGCAGCGCAAATACAGGGGGCAGCGGAAACACCATATATTTT. Amino acids: CASSANTGGSGNTIYF.

This clone was picked up a small number of times. This chain connects TRBV28 to TRBJ1-2, with no clear D. Trimming pared 7 bases from V and 10 bases from J, leaving 16 bases between. This CDR3 has 12 residues. Germline loops: CDR1 MDHEN, CDR2 SYDVKM. DNA of the CDR3: TGTGCCAGCATCCAGTCGGGGAGAGTCTACACCTTC. Its protein is CASIQSGRVYTF.

The rearrangement joins TRBV7-8 to TRBJ2-7; D is unclear. V was trimmed by 5 bases and J by 0 bases, leaving 5 bases between them. Germline V gene sequence: CDR1 SGHVS, CDR2 FQNEAQ. This CDR3 comprises 12 residues. The CDR3 DNA reads as TGTGCCAGCAGCCCACCCTCCTACGAGCAGTACTTC. It encodes CASSPPSYEQYF.

V and J are TRBV27 and TRBJ1-1; perhaps TRBD1 as D (6 bases). Trimming stripped 3 bases from V and 3 bases from J, with 17 bases between. CDR1 is MNHEY, CDR2 SMNVEV, per germline (reference sequence). This CDR3 is built from 16 residues. The CDR3 nucleotides read TGTGCCAGCAGTTTTTGGCAGGGGAGGAGGTACACTGAAGCTTTCTTT. Its protein product is CASSFWQGRRYTEAFF.

The chain carries TRBV27 and TRBJ1-1; 8 bases map to TRBD1. Germline CDR1 is MNHEY and CDR2 is SMNVEV (reference sequence). With V trimmed by 4 bases and J by 7 bases, 11 bases remained unmatched. The CDR3 loop spans 15 amino acids. CDR3 nucleotides: TGTGCCAGCAGTTCCCTCCAGGGGGCTTTGAGTGAAGCTTTCTTT. Its translation is CASSSLQGALSEAFF.

The chain links TRBV2 to TRBJ1-5; no definite D call. The length of the CDR3 is 15 residues. V was trimmed by 0 bases and J by 6 bases, leaving 12 bases between them. The germline gives CDR1 SNHLY, CDR2 FYNNEI. The DNA for the CDR3 is TGTGCCAGCAGTGAAGCGCTAGGACCCAGTCAGCCCCAGCATTTT. Residues: CASSEALGPSQPQHF.

J is TRBJ2-1 and V is TRBV2; D is unclear. Germline V CDR1 and CDR2: SNHLY, FYNNEI. V shed 4 bases and J shed 5 bases, with 3 bases lying between them. CDR3 size: 11 residues. CDR3 loop: CASSVHNEQFF. The DNA of the CDR3 is TGTGCCAGCAGTGTCCACAATGAGCAGTTCTTC.

V usage is TRBV5-6 and J usage is TRBJ2-1; 9 bases align to TRBD1. In germline, CDR1 is SGHDT, CDR2 YYEEEE. The CDR3 extends over 15 amino acids. V lost 3 bases, J lost 9 bases, and 10 bases stayed unmatched. The CDR3, as DNA: TGTGCCAGCAGCTCAGACAGGGGGATAGGAACTGAGCAGTTCTTC. Translating it yields CASSSDRGIGTEQFF.

The chain has TRBV18 and TRBJ2-2; weak D call: TRBD2 (5 bases). The V and J ends lost 3 bases and 0 bases respectively, with 8 bases between them. This CDR3 is 15 amino acids long. Germline V gene lookup returns CDR1 KGHSH and CDR2 LQKENI. DNA of the CDR3: TGTGCCAGCTCACCTGGACTGACGAACACCGGGGAGCTGTTTTTT. Translating it yields CASSPGLTNTGELFF. The variable domain in full, completed from reference TRBV18 and TRBJ2-2, reads NAGVMQNPRHLVRRRGQEARLRCSPMKGHSHVYWYRQLPEEGLKFMVYLQKENIIDESGMPKERFSAEFPKEGPSILRIQQVVRGDSAAYFCASSPGLTNTGELFFGEGSRLTVL.

CDR3: CASTRQGADEQYF. The DNA for the CDR3 is TGTGCCAGCACTAGACAGGGGGCTGACGAGCAGTACTTC. The V and J genes are TRBV2 and TRBJ2-7; TRBD1 matches at 10 bases. CDR1 SNHLY and CDR2 FYNNEI come from the germline V gene. The CDR3 contains 13 residues. V shed 7 bases, J shed 5 bases, and the junction held 5 bases outside the gene matches.

The chain employs TRBV28 and TRBJ2-2; tentatively, D is TRBD2 (5 bases). Germline-derived CDR1 and CDR2 are MDHEN and SYDVKM. V lost 5 bases and J lost 0, with 13 bases in between. The CDR3 consists of 16 residues. The chain's CDR3 is CASSGSDSANTGELFF. The CDR3 nucleotides are TGTGCCAGCAGTGGGTCGGACTCCGCGAACACCGGGGAGCTGTTTTTT.

This chain connects TRBV29-1 to TRBJ1-1; 10 nucleotides align to TRBD1. CDR3 size: 13 residues. J lost 4 bases, V lost 6 bases, and 5 bases had no gene match. CDR1 SQVTM and CDR2 ANQGSEA come from the germline V gene. The CDR3 is CSVGDRGPTEAFF. CDR3 coding DNA: TGCAGCGTGGGGGACAGGGGTCCCACTGAAGCTTTCTTT.

This clone was seen once. V usage is TRBV4-1 and J usage is TRBJ2-5; 8 positions agree with TRBD1. The CDR3 loop spans 18 amino acids. The germline V gene has CDR1 MGHRA and CDR2 YSYEKL. With 6 bases clipped from V and 2 bases from J, the junction kept 17 bases outside the gene matches. CDR3: CASRKTDREEVGQETQYF. Here the CDR3 DNA reads TGCGCCAGCAGAAAAACGGACAGGGAGGAAGTGGGGCAAGAGACCCAGTACTTC.

As regards this clone: With a much larger clone just one base away, this may be a read error. Other DNA sequences in the sample encode the same CDR3. The rearrangement joins TRBV4-3 to TRBJ2-6, with no clear D. The length of the CDR3 is 16 residues. The germline CDR1 and CDR2 sequences are LGHNA and YSLEER. Trimming cost V 6 bases and J 0 bases, with 12 bases left between them. The CDR3 region is CASSRGQGSGANVLTF. The CDR3 coding sequence is TGCGCCAGCAGTCGTGGCCAAGGCTCTGGGGCCAACGTCCTGACTTTC.

V and J are TRBV6-5 and TRBJ2-7, with 7 bases aligning to TRBD1. In germline, CDR1 is MNHEY, CDR2 SVGAGI. The J segment lost 0 bases and the V segment lost 6 bases, leaving 5 bases of the junction unmatched. The CDR3 is made up of 14 amino acids. CDR3: CASSPRDSSYEQYF. Written as DNA, the CDR3 is TGTGCCAGCAGCCCCCGGGACAGCTCCTACGAGCAGTACTTC.

The chain carries TRBV18 and TRBJ2-2, with a tentative D call TRBD1 (6 bases). The CDR3 is 15 amino acids. Germline CDR1 and CDR2: KGHSH and LQKENI. V was trimmed by 3 bases and J by 4 bases, leaving 12 bases between them. CDR3 amino acids: CASSPGGQPTGELFF. For the CDR3, the DNA is TGTGCCAGCTCACCGGGCGGACAGCCCACCGGGGAGCTGTTTTTT.